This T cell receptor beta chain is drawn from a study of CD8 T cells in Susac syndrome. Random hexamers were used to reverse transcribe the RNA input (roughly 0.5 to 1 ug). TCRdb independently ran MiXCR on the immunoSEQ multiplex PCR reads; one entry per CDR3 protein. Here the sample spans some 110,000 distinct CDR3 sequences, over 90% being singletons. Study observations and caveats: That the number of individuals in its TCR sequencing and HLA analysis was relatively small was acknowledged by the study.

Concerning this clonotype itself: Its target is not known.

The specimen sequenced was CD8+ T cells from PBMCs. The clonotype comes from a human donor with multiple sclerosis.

The CDR3 DNA reads as TGCAGTGCTAGAGATCAGTTCGGGACGGGAGTGGACGAGACCCAGTACTTC. Protein sequence: CSARDQFGTGVDETQYF. The chain is built from TRBV20-1 and TRBJ2-5, with a tentative D call TRBD2 (6 bases). The ends were cut back, 0 bases at V and 5 bases at J, with 22 bases in the middle. The CDR3 totals 17 residues. CDR1 DFQATT and CDR2 SNEGSKA come from the germline V gene (reference sequence).